Detailed here is one T cell receptor (beta chain). The antigen is undetermined. The data originate from a study of spatial heterogeneity in lung cancer. Study summary: Within raw reads, each unique TCR and UMI combination appeared on average more than ten times.

Trimming took off 5 bases at V and 4 bases at J, with 18 bases between the two ends. Germline-derived CDR1 and CDR2 are SNHLY and FYNNEI. The CDR3 totals 16 residues. Time point in this sample: sample taken at primary tumor resection. No cells were sorted before sequencing. The whole RNA sequenced was extracted from tumor, nontumor lung or frozen PBMC. Study-wide points: Resection saw ubiquitous expanded tumor TCRs appear in blood more than follow-up did.

Every molecule of TCR cDNA had its own unique molecular identifier. MiXCR was run by TCRdb on the 5' RACE reads, yielding one entry per CDR3 protein. The sample contains fewer than 40,000 distinct CDR3 sequences, roughly 7.4% of which appear only once. The sample consisted of PBMCs, taken at surgery. The chain is built from TRBV2 and TRBJ2-4, with D possibly being TRBD2 (5 bases). The receptor's source is a male donor with early-stage non-small cell lung cancer. CDR3 nucleotide sequence: TGTGCCAGCAGTTCTCTTCCCTACGGGGATAAAAACATTCAGTACTTC. It specifies CASSSLPYGDKNIQYF.